In its sample, the clone carrying this T cell receptor (beta chain) was seen once. The antigen is unknown. A junction end diverges from the germline sequence, so it may reflect a read error. Amplification of TCR beta CDR3 regions was performed using RNA transcripts as template. With the HTBI primer set, the TCR CDR3 went through a first round of RT-PCR. A single record per CDR3 protein comes from TCRdb applying MiXCR to the multiplex PCR reads. The sample carries hundreds of thousands of distinct CDR3 sequences, roughly 46% recorded once. This specimen comes from a study of T cells in Graves' hyperthyroidism and ophthalmopathy. Study results and caveats: The model foresaw ophthalmopathy a median around seven months prior to onset.

Germline V gives CDR1 LNHDA, CDR2 SQIVND (reference sequence). This CDR3 is 14 amino acids long. The chain employs TRBV19 and TRBJ1-5, with 9 bases aligning to TRBD1. The clonotype was recovered from an adult man with Graves' disease, either hyperthyroidism or ophthalmopathy (not recorded which). The sample comprised peripheral blood or thyroid tissue (not recorded which). DNA of the CDR3: TGTGCCATTAGTGGGACAGGGTCCCATCAGCCCCAGCATTTT. It is translated as CAISGTGSHQPQHF.